The source of this T cell receptor beta chain is a study of CD8 T cells in Susac syndrome. Overall study context: At the time of blood draw, patients with Susac syndrome were therapy-naive, receiving corticosteroids, or receiving intravenous immunoglobulin alone.

Between the trimmed V and J ends, which lost 5 bases and 0 bases, there was a span of 16 bases. Germline CDR1 is MNHEY and CDR2 is SMNVEV (reference sequence). The CDR3 extends over 16 amino acids. RNA was extracted with the RNeasy kit, and a quantity of 0.5 to 1 ug was reverse transcribed using random hexamers. The amplification used immunoSEQ multiplex PCR on TCR beta CDR3; it spanned 54 Vbeta and 13 Jbeta. In TCRdb, the immunoSEQ multiplex PCR reads were re-called with MiXCR into one record per CDR3 protein. The table includes about 240,000 distinct CDR3 sequences, about 96% detected once. The clonotype was recovered from a human donor with Susac syndrome. The genes are TRBV27 and TRBJ1-1, with D perhaps TRBD1 (6 bases). Sequencing was carried out using CD4+ T cells from PBMCs. The CDR3 DNA reads TGTGCCAGCAGTCGCCAAGGGACAACCATGAACACTGAAGCTTTCTTT. This encodes CASSRQGTTMNTEAFF.